The 17 T cell receptor beta chains reported below all come from one sample, sequenced in a study of T cell responses to AZD1222 COVID-19 vaccine (dated by TCRdb to 2020 to 2023). To prepare the library, the immunoSEQ multiplex PCR assay was applied. What TCRdb holds here is the immuneACCESS table cut down to in-frame rearrangements. Part of the clones is not present; checked against another copy, under half of the missing clones reflect an unresolved V gene, and the others are unexplained. The sample table shows about 110,000 clones, and around nine tenths are seen once. In total, the top ten clones hold over 15% of the sample. The time point tag for this specimen amounts to: baseline before first vaccination. This specimen was peripheral blood, taken on day 0 of AZD1222 vaccination. The receptors originated from an adult in good health.

CDR3 bases: TGTGCCAGCGCGGACAGGGCTAGCTCCTATAATTCACCCCTCCACTTT. Protein: CASADRASSYNSPLHF. The chain recombines TRBV25-1 with TRBJ1-6, with TRBD1 identical over 8 bases. The CDR3 loop spans 16 amino acids. The trim removed 8 bases at V and 0 bases at J, leaving 6 bases unmatched. Per germline, CDR1 MGHDK and CDR2 SYGVNS. Together with reference TRBV25-1 and TRBJ1-6, the CDR3 gives the full variable domain: EADIYQTPRYLVIGTGKKITLECSQTMGHDKMYWYQQDPGMELHLIHYSYGVNSTEKGDLSSESTVSRIRTEHFPLTLESARPSHTSQYLCASADRASSYNSPLHFGNGTRLTVT.

The CDR3 sequence is CAISPRGNTGELFF. The CDR3 region has the DNA TGTGCCATCAGCCCTCGGGGGAACACCGGGGAGCTGTTTTTT. J is TRBJ2-2 and V is TRBV10-3; TRBD2 might be the D (5 bases). Per the germline V gene, CDR1 is ENHRY and CDR2 is SYGVKD. Trimming removed 6 bases from V and 1 base from J, with 9 bases in between. This CDR3 contains 14 residues.

The gene calls are TRBV3-1 (or the pseudogene TRBV3-2) and TRBJ2-3, with a tentative D call TRBD2 (5 bases). CDR3 size: 17 residues. CDR1 LGHDT and CDR2 YNNKEL come from the germline V gene (reference sequence). Trimming removed 4 bases from V and 0 bases from J, with 17 bases in between. The CDR3 loop reads CASSRELGRASTDTQYF. The CDR3, as DNA: TGTGCCAGCAGCCGGGAACTAGGACGGGCTAGCACAGATACGCAGTATTTT.

This sequence joins TRBV7-2 and TRBJ1-2; TRBD1 aligns across 7 bases. The V gene's germline CDR1 is SGHTA and CDR2 FQGNSA. J lost 4 bases, V lost 6 bases, and 23 bases had no gene match. The CDR3 length is 19 residues. CDR3 sequence reads: CASRASGTAHRGPFYGYTF. The CDR3 DNA reads TGTGCCAGCAGGGCCTCCGGGACAGCCCATAGAGGACCGTTCTATGGCTACACCTTC.

This sequence joins TRBV5-4 and TRBJ2-7, with D possibly matching TRBD2 (5 bases). This CDR3 comprises 13 residues. Trimming stripped 0 bases from V and 3 bases from J, with 7 bases between. Germline lookup yields CDR1 SGHNT and CDR2 YYREEE (reference sequence). The chain's CDR3 is CASSLGESYEQYF. Here the CDR3 DNA reads TGTGCCAGCAGCTTGGGGGAGAGCTACGAGCAGTACTTC.

This clone came up once. This chain joins TRBV5-1 and TRBJ2-3; D may match TRBD1 or TRBD2 (5 bases each). The CDR3 covers 12 residues. Germline V gene data show CDR1 as SGHRS and CDR2 as YFSETQ. With 1 base removed from V and 6 bases from J, the gap between germline ends came to 6 bases. The CDR3 region has the DNA TGCGCCAGCAGCTTGTGGGGGGATACGCAGTATTTT. It is translated as CASSLWGDTQYF. The complete variable domain, with remaining parts taken from reference TRBV5-1 and TRBJ2-3, reads KAGVTQTPRYLIKTRGQQVTLSCSPISGHRSVSWYQQTPGQGLQFLFEYFSETQRNKGNFPGRFSGRQFSNSRSEMNVSTLELGDSALYLCASSLWGDTQYFGPGTRLTVL.

The V call is TRBV27, the J call TRBJ1-3; 9 bases match TRBD1. Trimming took 2 bases from V and 4 from J; bases not matched to a gene: 6. Germline V gene sequence: CDR1 MNHEY, CDR2 SMNVEV (reference sequence). This CDR3 region has 16 residues. The DNA for the CDR3 is TGTGCCAGCAGTTTAAACGGACAGGGGAGGGGAAACACCATATATTTT. The encoded protein is CASSLNGQGRGNTIYF.

The chain joins TRBV5-1 to TRBJ1-2, with D perhaps matching TRBD1 (5 bases). The CDR3 sequence is 14 residues long. CDR1 and CDR2 (germline): SGHRS, YFSETQ. The germline V and J ends were trimmed by 5 bases and 6 bases, with 17 bases remaining between them. The CDR3 DNA reads as TGCGCCAGCAGTCTTGAGGGGCCCAGGAATGGCTACACCTTC. Translated, it gives CASSLEGPRNGYTF.

The chain combines TRBV19 with TRBJ2-4, with 7 bases fitting TRBD2. J gave up 6 bases and V 3 bases, and 5 bases lay outside the gene matches. Germline values: CDR1 LNHDA, CDR2 SQIVND (reference sequence). CDR3 length equals 14 residues. CDR3 loop: CASSMGGVGNIQYF. The CDR3 bases are TGTGCCAGTAGTATGGGAGGGGTTGGAAACATTCAGTACTTC.

This clone was counted between two and nine times. The rearrangement uses TRBV30 and TRBJ2-7, with D maybe TRBD2 (6 bases). CDR1 GTSNPN and CDR2 SVGIG come from the germline V gene (reference sequence). V lost 5 bases and J 1 base, leaving 15 bases between the germline ends. The CDR3 sequence is 14 residues long. The DNA for the CDR3 is TGTGCCTGGGATGGGGGAGGCGGATCCTACGAGCAGTACTTC. Amino acids: CAWDGGGGSYEQYF. The whole variable domain, remainder taken from reference TRBV30 and TRBJ2-7, is SQTIHQWPATLVQPVGSPLSLECTVEGTSNPNLYWYRQAAGRGLQLLFYSVGIGQISSEVPQNLSASRPQDRQFILSSKKLLLSDSGFYLCAWDGGGGSYEQYFGPGTRLTVT.

The chain joins TRBV29-1 to TRBJ1-2, with D possibly being TRBD1 (6 bases). Germline V gene data show CDR1 as SQVTM and CDR2 as ANQGSEA. The CDR3 has 13 residues. V was cut by 3 bases and J by 2 bases, with 10 bases left in between. The DNA for the CDR3 is TGCAGCGTTGATCAGGGGAACAACTATGGCTACACCTTC. Translation: CSVDQGNNYGYTF.

This sequence joins TRBV5-1 and TRBJ2-2; no definite D call. Trimming pared 0 bases from V and 4 bases from J, leaving 4 bases between. The CDR3 loop spans 13 amino acids. In germline, CDR1 is SGHRS, CDR2 YFSETQ. CDR3: CASSLELTGELFF. In DNA, the CDR3 is TGCGCCAGCAGCTTGGAGCTCACCGGGGAGCTGTTTTTT.

The rearrangement joins TRBV6-2 or TRBV6-3 to TRBJ1-4; no firm D call. Germline V gene sequence: CDR1 MNHEY, CDR2 SVGEGT. The CDR3 is 17 residues long. Trimming took off 2 bases at V and 1 base at J, with 14 bases between the two ends. Written as DNA, the CDR3 is TGTGCCAGCAGTTACCTTACCGGCCGGGGAACTAATGAAAAACTGTTTTTT. Its translation: CASSYLTGRGTNEKLFF.

This sequence joins TRBV18 and TRBJ2-7, with TRBD2 matching over 8 bases. The V and J ends lost 1 base and 4 bases, in that order; junction bases with no gene match: 15. Germline CDR1 reads KGHSH; CDR2 reads LQKENI. The CDR3 runs to 18 residues. In DNA form, the CDR3 reads TGTGCCAGCTCACCACGAATACTAGCGGCCGGAGCTTCTTACGAGCAGTACGTC. Its protein product is CASSPRILAAGASYEQYV.

V usage is TRBV6-5 and J usage is TRBJ1-2, with D possibly matching TRBD1 (5 bases). Trimming took 2 bases from V and 2 from J, leaving 9 bases between them. The CDR3 is 14 amino acids. Germline V CDR1 and CDR2: MNHEY, SVGAGI. The CDR3 loop reads CASSYVRGNYGYTF. The DNA for the CDR3 is TGTGCCAGCAGTTACGTCCGGGGGAACTATGGCTACACCTTC.

The chain couples TRBV11-2 to TRBJ2-1; D is unclear. Germline values: CDR1 SGHAT, CDR2 FQNNGV. V was cut by 2 bases and J by 8 bases, with 10 bases left in between. This CDR3 region has 13 residues. Here the CDR3 reads CASSLPAWDEQFF. The CDR3 bases are TGTGCCAGCAGCTTACCAGCGTGGGATGAGCAGTTCTTC. The full variable domain, rest sourced from reference TRBV11-2 and TRBJ2-1, is EAGVAQSPRYKIIEKRQSVAFWCNPISGHATLYWYQQILGQGPKLLIQFQNNGVVDDSQLPKDRFSAERLKGVDSTLKIQPAKLEDSAVYLCASSLPAWDEQFFGPGTRLTVL.

The CDR3 bases are TGTGCCAGCTCACCGGCGGGGGGAAACACCGGGGAGCTGTTTTTT. It codes for CASSPAGGNTGELFF. This chain uses TRBV18 with TRBJ2-2, with 8 bases matching TRBD2. The CDR3 runs to 15 residues. Germline-derived CDR1 and CDR2 are KGHSH and LQKENI. Losses at the gene ends were 3 bases for V and 2 bases for J; bases not matched to a gene: 2.